This entry lists 30 T cell receptor beta chains sequenced from one sample in a study of T cell responses to AZD1222 COVID-19 vaccine. The table came from immunoSEQ multiplex PCR; TCRdb's copy has only in-frame clones and leaves some out. Found here are approximately 150,000 clones, around nine tenths of them singletons; the top ten hold over 1%. This material consisted of peripheral blood, taken 28 days after the second AZD1222 dose. These TCRs come from an adult who received the AZD1222 COVID-19 vaccine.

The gene calls are TRBV28 and TRBJ1-5; D uncertain. Trimming stripped 3 bases from V and 6 bases from J, with 9 bases between. The CDR3 runs 13 residues. Germline V CDR1 and CDR2: MDHEN, SYDVKM. In DNA, the CDR3 is TGTGCCAGCAGTTTTGAGGGTGGTCAGCCCCAGCATTTT. It codes for CASSFEGGQPQHF. Variable domain in full (rest from reference TRBV28 and TRBJ1-5): DVKVTQSSRYLVKRTGEKVFLECVQDMDHENMFWYRQDPGLGLRLIYFSYDVKMKEKGDIPEGYSVSREKKERFSLILESASTNQTSMYLCASSFEGGQPQHFGDGTRLSIL.

The V call is TRBV5-5, the J call TRBJ1-3; D remains unclear. Germline CDR1 and CDR2: SGHKS and YYEKEE (reference sequence). Trimming cost V 0 bases and J 0 bases, with 7 bases left between them. The CDR3 has 15 amino acids. In DNA, the CDR3 is TGTGCCAGCAGCTTGGACAGCAACTCTGGAAACACCATATATTTT. This encodes CASSLDSNSGNTIYF.

The chain links TRBV13 to TRBJ2-1; no reliable D call. Between the trimmed V and J ends, which lost 1 base and 7 bases, there was a span of 5 bases. CDR1 and CDR2 from the germline V gene are PRHDT and FYEKMQ (reference sequence). CDR3 length equals 12 residues. CDR3 protein: CASSLEENEQFF. CDR3 DNA: TGTGCCAGCAGCTTAGAGGAGAATGAGCAGTTCTTC.

This clone appeared a single time. The V gene is TRBV29-1, the J gene TRBJ1-1; 8 bases line up with TRBD1. Germline V CDR1 and CDR2: SQVTM, ANQGSEA. This CDR3 spans 14 amino acids. J was trimmed by 1 base and V by 4 bases; bases with no gene match: 5. The CDR3: CSVGTGHRNTEAFF. The CDR3 nucleotides read TGCAGCGTTGGGACAGGGCACAGGAACACTGAAGCTTTCTTT. Combining the CDR3 with reference TRBV29-1 and TRBJ1-1 gives the whole variable domain SAVISQKPSRDICQRGTSLTIQCQVDSQVTMMFWYRQQPGQSLTLIATANQGSEATYESGFVIDKFPISRPNLTFSTLTVSNMSPEDSSIYLCSVGTGHRNTEAFFGQGTRLTVV.

The chain links TRBV29-1 to TRBJ1-1, with D perhaps matching TRBD1 (5 bases). This CDR3 region has 14 residues. V shed 1 base and J shed 3 bases, with 12 bases lying between them. CDR1 is SQVTM, CDR2 ANQGSEA, per germline. In nucleotides, the CDR3 is TGCAGCGTTGAAGTTCGGGGCGGCTACACTGAAGCTTTCTTT. This gives the protein CSVEVRGGYTEAFF. The full variable domain, rest sourced from reference TRBV29-1 and TRBJ1-1, is SAVISQKPSRDICQRGTSLTIQCQVDSQVTMMFWYRQQPGQSLTLIATANQGSEATYESGFVIDKFPISRPNLTFSTLTVSNMSPEDSSIYLCSVEVRGGYTEAFFGQGTRLTVV.

This chain uses TRBV5-1 with TRBJ2-2; a weak D match, TRBD2 (7 bases). The CDR3 is 16 amino acids. Trimming removed 0 bases from V and 4 bases from J, with 13 bases in between. CDR1 is SGHRS and CDR2 is YFSETQ in the germline V gene. The DNA for the CDR3 is TGCGCCAGCAGCTTGGAACAGGGCGGGGGCACCGGGGAGCTGTTTTTT. Its protein product is CASSLEQGGGTGELFF.

This chain links TRBV21-1 with TRBJ2-7; the D segment call TRBD2 is taken from the table without a DNA check. TRBV21-1 is marked as a pseudogene. The CDR3 is 15 residues long. CDR3 DNA: TGTGCCAGCAGCAAAAGAGAGGTTACCTCCTACGAGCAGTACTTC. The encoded protein is CASSKREVTSYEQYF.

The gene calls are TRBV28 and TRBJ1-2; maybe TRBD1 (5 bases). CDR3 length equals 15 residues. Germline V gene lookup returns CDR1 MDHEN and CDR2 SYDVKM. Between the trimmed V and J ends, which lost 7 bases and 0 bases, there was a span of 15 bases. Written as DNA, the CDR3 is TGTGCCAGCACCTCCCTAGGGGAAGCTAACTATGGCTACACCTTC. Amino acid sequence: CASTSLGEANYGYTF.

The gene calls are TRBV27 and TRBJ2-7, with 8 nucleotides matching TRBD1. CDR1 is MNHEY and CDR2 is SMNVEV in the germline V gene (reference sequence). Germline trimming cut 6 bases from V and 3 bases from J; bases unmatched to any gene: 7. This CDR3 is built from 14 residues. This CDR3 is CASRTQGAHYEQYF. As DNA, the CDR3 is TGTGCCAGCAGGACCCAGGGGGCGCACTACGAGCAGTACTTC.

This clone is a singleton in its sample. The chain employs TRBV6-2 or TRBV6-3 and TRBJ1-1; D is unresolved. V lost 5 bases and J lost 1, with 8 bases in between. The CDR3 extends over 13 amino acids. Germline V gene lookup returns CDR1 MNHEY and CDR2 SVGEGT. CDR3 amino acids: CASSDYRNTEAFF. CDR3 nucleotide sequence: TGTGCCAGCAGTGACTACAGGAACACTGAAGCTTTCTTT.

The chain has TRBV15 and TRBJ2-3, with TRBD2 identical over 7 bases. Germline V gives CDR1 LNHNV, CDR2 YYDKDF (reference sequence). The CDR3 consists of 14 residues. J gave up 5 bases and V 5 bases, and 7 bases lay outside the gene matches. In nucleotides, the CDR3 is TGTGCCACCAGCCTTGACCCGGGAGGAGATACGCAGTATTTT. Its protein is CATSLDPGGDTQYF.

The gene calls are TRBV2 and TRBJ2-3; perhaps D is TRBD1 or TRBD2 (5 bases each). The V end lost 11 bases, the J end lost 3 bases, and 27 bases lay between the germline ends. CDR1 is SNHLY, CDR2 FYNNEI, per germline. This CDR3 comprises 17 residues. CDR3 region: CAAWDLIAPLRTDTQYF. For the CDR3, the DNA is TGTGCCGCCTGGGACCTTATAGCCCCGTTGAGGACAGATACGCAGTATTTT.

This rearrangement joins TRBV12-5 to TRBJ1-1; D perhaps matches TRBD1 (6 bases). Trimming removed 5 bases at V and 4 bases at J, with 11 bases between. The CDR3 runs 13 residues. Germline CDR1 is LGHNT and CDR2 is FRNRAP. This CDR3 is CASGRTGFTEAFF. The CDR3 DNA reads as TGTGCTAGTGGTCGAACAGGGTTCACTGAAGCTTTCTTT.

The chain links TRBV5-8 to TRBJ2-1, with TRBD2 matching 12 bases. V was clipped by 0 bases and J by 8 bases; unmatched bases: 6. Per the germline V gene, CDR1 is SGHTS and CDR2 is YDEGEE. This CDR3 has 16 residues. The CDR3 protein is CASSLAWTSGDYEQFF. The DNA of the CDR3 is TGTGCCAGCAGCTTGGCTTGGACTAGCGGGGACTATGAGCAGTTCTTC.

V is TRBV2 and J is TRBJ2-7; D is perhaps TRBD2 (5 bases). Trimming took 4 bases from V and 7 from J, leaving 14 bases between them. The CDR3 totals 13 residues. Germline V lookup: CDR1 SNHLY, CDR2 FYNNEI. The CDR3, as DNA: TGTGCCAGCAGTGTTACGGGAATAAGAGAGCAGTACTTC. Translating gives CASSVTGIREQYF. Based on the CDR3 plus reference TRBV2 and TRBJ2-7, the full variable domain is EPEVTQTPSHQVTQMGQEVILRCVPISNHLYFYWYRQILGQKVEFLVSFYNNEISEKSEIFDDQFSVERPDGSNFTLKIRSTKLEDSAMYFCASSVTGIREQYFGPGTRLTVT.

V usage is TRBV27 and J usage is TRBJ2-7, with 7 bases aligning to TRBD2. Germline trimming cut 6 bases from V and 0 bases from J; bases unmatched to any gene: 14. The germline gives CDR1 MNHEY, CDR2 SMNVEV (reference sequence). The CDR3 is 17 amino acids. The DNA of the CDR3 is TGTGCCAGCAGAAGGGGTCGGGGGGAAAAGAGCTCCTACGAGCAGTACTTC. This gives the protein CASRRGRGEKSSYEQYF.

V is TRBV19 and J is TRBJ2-5; D possibly corresponds to TRBD2 (6 bases). The CDR3 totals 14 residues. V was clipped by 3 bases and J by 1 base, with 9 bases between them. Germline V gene data show CDR1 as LNHDA and CDR2 as SQIVND (reference sequence). CDR3 DNA: TGTGCCAGTAGTATCGTGGGGGGCCAAGAGACCCAGTACTTC. Protein sequence: CASSIVGGQETQYF. The complete variable domain, with remaining parts taken from reference TRBV19 and TRBJ2-5, reads DGGITQSPKYLFRKEGQNVTLSCEQNLNHDAMYWYRQDPGQGLRLIYYSQIVNDFQKGDIAEGYSVSREKKESFPLTVTSAQKNPTAFYLCASSIVGGQETQYFGPGTRLLVL.

The chain combines TRBV28 with TRBJ2-1, with D perhaps being TRBD1 or TRBD2 (6 bases each). Trimming cost V 1 base and J 0 bases, with 13 bases left between them. Germline lookup yields CDR1 MDHEN and CDR2 SYDVKM. The CDR3 covers 17 residues. In DNA form, the CDR3 reads TGTGCCAGCAGTTTATTCGGGGGCTATAGCTCCTACAATGAGCAGTTCTTC. Translating it yields CASSLFGGYSSYNEQFF.

The chain has TRBV6-2 or TRBV6-3 and TRBJ2-1, with TRBD2 identical over 12 bases. Per the germline V gene, CDR1 is MNHEY and CDR2 is SVGEGT. The CDR3 is 18 residues long. V lost 6 bases and J lost 0; bases outside the gene matches: 9. The CDR3 protein is CASSLTSGGFSSYNEQFF. CDR3 nucleotide sequence: TGTGCCAGCAGCTTAACTAGCGGGGGGTTTAGCTCCTACAATGAGCAGTTCTTC.

The rearrangement joins TRBV5-5 to TRBJ1-2; 7 nucleotides agree with TRBD1. Germline loops: CDR1 SGHKS, CDR2 YYEKEE (reference sequence). V lost 3 bases and J lost 2; bases outside the gene matches: 4. The CDR3 has 14 residues. The CDR3 nucleotides are TGTGCCAGCAGCTCCACGGGACAGAACTATGGCTACACCTTC. Translated: CASSSTGQNYGYTF.

The gene calls are TRBV3-1 (or the pseudogene TRBV3-2) and TRBJ1-2, with D tentatively TRBD1 (5 bases). The germline V and J ends were trimmed by 3 bases and 0 bases, with 14 bases remaining between them. Germline V lookup: CDR1 LGHDT, CDR2 YNNKEL (reference sequence). CDR3 size: 16 residues. Here the CDR3 reads CASSQVVGEPNYGYTF. Written as DNA, the CDR3 is TGTGCCAGCAGCCAGGTAGTAGGGGAACCTAACTATGGCTACACCTTC.

V is TRBV4-1 and J is TRBJ1-5; possibly TRBD1 for D (5 bases). CDR3 length equals 15 residues. Between the trimmed V and J ends, which lost 0 bases and 5 bases, there was a span of 11 bases. Germline V gene sequence: CDR1 MGHRA, CDR2 YSYEKL. This CDR3 reads CASSQDGAGYQPQHF. DNA of the CDR3: TGCGCCAGCAGCCAAGATGGGGCAGGGTATCAGCCCCAGCATTTT.

The chain employs TRBV3-1 (or the pseudogene TRBV3-2) and TRBJ1-3, with 7 bases lining up with TRBD1. The CDR3 totals 14 residues. Germline CDR1 LGHDT, CDR2 YNNKEL (reference sequence). Trimming removed 7 bases from V and 4 bases from J; junction bases left unmatched: 7. The chain's CDR3 is CASNRQGGGNTIYF. The CDR3 region has the DNA TGTGCCAGCAACCGACAGGGTGGAGGAAACACCATATATTTT.

The chain employs TRBV4-3 and TRBJ1-1; D ambiguous. This CDR3 contains 13 residues. Germline loops: CDR1 LGHNA, CDR2 YSLEER. V lost 0 bases and J lost 7, with 9 bases in between. In nucleotides, the CDR3 is TGCGCCAGCAGCCAAGAACGGAACCTTGAAGCTTTCTTT. Translation: CASSQERNLEAFF.

The V call is TRBV28, the J call TRBJ1-2; D is perhaps TRBD1 (6 bases). Germline values: CDR1 MDHEN, CDR2 SYDVKM. The CDR3 has 12 residues. Deletions cut 6 bases from V and 7 bases from J, with 12 bases between. In DNA, the CDR3 is TGTGCCAGCAGCGACAGGCTCTCTGGCTACACCTTC. This encodes CASSDRLSGYTF.

The chain carries TRBV5-4 and TRBJ1-1; D is unclear. V gave up 4 bases and J gave up 3 bases, with 10 bases separating them. The CDR3 runs to 13 residues. The germline V gene has CDR1 SGHNT and CDR2 YYREEE (reference sequence). CDR3 region: CASSRNSYTEAFF. The CDR3 region has the DNA TGTGCCAGCAGCCGGAACTCTTACACTGAAGCTTTCTTT.

The chain joins TRBV10-3 to TRBJ1-6, with 8 bases aligning to TRBD1. Trimming removed 6 bases from V and 8 bases from J; junction bases left unmatched: 6. The germline gives CDR1 ENHRY, CDR2 SYGVKD. This CDR3 comprises 14 residues. The DNA of the CDR3 is TGTGCCATCAGAACGACAGGGGAAGATTCACCCCTCCACTTT. Translated: CAIRTTGEDSPLHF.

This sequence joins TRBV4-2 and TRBJ2-3; 7 bases line up with TRBD2. V dropped 1 base and J dropped 1; count of bases not matched to a gene: 8. The CDR3 has 17 amino acids. Per germline, CDR1 LGHNA and CDR2 YNFKEQ. DNA for the CDR3: TGTGCCAGCAGCCAAGCACCGGGACTAACTGGCACAGATACGCAGTATTTT. It translates to CASSQAPGLTGTDTQYF.

The chain employs TRBV7-8 and TRBJ2-2; TRBD1 or TRBD2 may be the D gene (6 bases each). Germline loops: CDR1 SGHVS, CDR2 FQNEAQ. This CDR3 spans 14 amino acids. V lost 3 bases and J lost 7, with 12 bases in between. The CDR3 sequence: CASSLRDKGGELFF. DNA for the CDR3: TGTGCCAGCAGCTTGCGGGACAAAGGCGGGGAGCTGTTTTTT.

This chain connects TRBV10-3 to TRBJ2-1; 9 nucleotides agree with TRBD1. Germline-derived CDR1 and CDR2 are ENHRY and SYGVKD. The CDR3 has 19 residues. After removal of 2 bases from V and 1 base from J, the junction contained 12 bases not matched to a gene. The CDR3 protein is CAISEGKSGTGLSYNEQFF. The CDR3 DNA sequence: TGTGCCATCAGTGAGGGTAAGTCCGGGACAGGGCTTTCCTACAATGAGCAGTTCTTC.